This record concerns one T cell receptor (beta chain) sequence. Its antigen is not known. PCR employed 60 Vbeta and 13 Jbeta primers. Sequencing used immunoSEQ multiplex PCR; TCRdb keeps in-frame clones, though not all of them. Here the sample spans about 170,000 clones, around three quarters being singletons. This record comes from a study of cytomegalovirus exposure and HLA in healthy donors. General study points: A later analysis found common viral pathogens apparently linked to several of the most significant clusters.

Material for sequencing was PBMCs. The receptor was isolated from a woman in her 30s in good health and CMV-seropositive.

The CDR3 sequence: CASSHILDRATNYGYTF. CDR3 coding DNA: TGCGCCAGCAGCCATATATTGGACAGGGCGACTAACTATGGCTACACCTTC. The chain employs TRBV4-1 and TRBJ1-2; 8 nucleotides agree with TRBD1. CDR1 MGHRA and CDR2 YSYEKL come from the germline V gene. The length of the CDR3 is 17 residues. After removal of 3 bases from V and 0 bases from J, the junction contained 9 bases not matched to a gene.